Included here is one T cell receptor (beta chain) sequence, with context. The sample is drawn from a study of blood T cell repertoires in COVID-19. At the level of the study: From the United States, Italy and Spain came samples of acute and convalescent COVID-19. Sources were T cells, B-cell-depleted T cells, or PBMCs; the material itself was cDNA or gDNA.

A Seattle source enrolled patients during active infection and followed them longitudinally. Trimming took 6 bases from V and 5 from J; bases not matched to a gene: 7. Germline V gene sequence: CDR1 SNHLY, CDR2 FYNNEI. CDR3 length equals 14 residues. Authors' methods: Reference gene primer amplification yielded estimated nucleated cell counts. The protocol was immunoSEQ multiplex PCR, while the TCRdb copy is restricted to in-frame clones and leaves out a portion. V and J calls plus clone size are reproduced from that table; the DNA served to infer D and trimming. The sample has 400,000 to 450,000 clones; 88% are singletons.

The receptor comes from a woman aged 45 to 65 with COVID-19, enrolled during active disease. Sequenced: peripheral blood. The chain carries TRBV2 and TRBJ2-3; TRBD1 matches at 8 bases. CDR3 nucleotide sequence: TGTGCCAGCAGCCCGGGACAGGTTGAAGATACGCAGTATTTT. This encodes CASSPGQVEDTQYF.